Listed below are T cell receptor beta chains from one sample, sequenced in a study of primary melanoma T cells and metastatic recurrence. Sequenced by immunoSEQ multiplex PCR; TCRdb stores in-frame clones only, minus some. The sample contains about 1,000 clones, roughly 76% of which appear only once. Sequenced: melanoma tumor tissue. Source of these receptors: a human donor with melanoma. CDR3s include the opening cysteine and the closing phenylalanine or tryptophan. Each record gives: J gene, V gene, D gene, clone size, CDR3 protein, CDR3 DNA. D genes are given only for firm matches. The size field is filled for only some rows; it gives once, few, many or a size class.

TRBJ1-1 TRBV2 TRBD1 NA CASSDNGQGDMNTEAFF TGTGCCAGCAGTGACAATGGACAGGGCGATATGAACACTGAAGCTTTCTTT
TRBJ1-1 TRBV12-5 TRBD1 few CASEDRGRTEAFF TGTGCCAGCGAAGACAGGGGGCGGACTGAAGCTTTCTTT
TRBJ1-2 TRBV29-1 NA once CSVEDQEGIGGNYGYTF TGCAGCGTTGAAGATCAGGAGGGAATAGGGGGAAACTATGGCTACACCTTC
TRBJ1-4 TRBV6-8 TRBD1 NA CASSYSGTGLNEKLFF TGTGCCAGCAGTTACTCCGGGACAGGGCTGAATGAAAAACTGTTTTTT
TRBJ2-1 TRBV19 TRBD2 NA CASSPGTRSSYNEQFF TGTGCCAGTAGTCCCGGGACTAGGAGCTCCTACAATGAGCAGTTCTTC
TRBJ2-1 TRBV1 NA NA CASNQGQLYNEQFF TGCGCCAGCAACCAAGGCCAACTTTACAATGAGCAGTTCTTC
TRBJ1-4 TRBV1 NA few CASSQDPGPHANEKLFF TGCGCCAGCAGCCAAGATCCGGGCCCACATGCTAATGAAAAACTGTTTTTT